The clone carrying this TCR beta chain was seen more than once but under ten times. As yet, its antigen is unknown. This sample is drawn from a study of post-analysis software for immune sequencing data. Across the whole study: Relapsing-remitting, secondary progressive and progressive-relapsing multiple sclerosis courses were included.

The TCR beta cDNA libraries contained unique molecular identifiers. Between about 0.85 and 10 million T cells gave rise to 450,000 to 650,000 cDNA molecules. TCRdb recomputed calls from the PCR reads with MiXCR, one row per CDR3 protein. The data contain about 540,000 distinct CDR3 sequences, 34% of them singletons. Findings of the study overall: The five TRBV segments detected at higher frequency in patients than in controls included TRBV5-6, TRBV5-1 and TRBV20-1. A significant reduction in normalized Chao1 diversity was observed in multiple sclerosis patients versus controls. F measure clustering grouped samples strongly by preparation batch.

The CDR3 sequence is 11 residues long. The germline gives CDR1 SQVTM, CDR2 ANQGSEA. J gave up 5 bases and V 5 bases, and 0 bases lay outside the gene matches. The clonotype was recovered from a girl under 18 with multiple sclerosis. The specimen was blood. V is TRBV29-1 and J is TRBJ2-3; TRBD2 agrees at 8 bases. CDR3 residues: CSVTSGDTQYF. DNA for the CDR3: TGCAGCGTTACTAGCGGAGATACGCAGTATTTT.